A selection of T cell receptor beta chains follows, all from one sample in a study of cytotoxic CD8 clonotypes in ibrutinib-treated CLL. Assay used: immunoSEQ multiplex PCR; TCRdb lists only in-frame clones, some missing. The table records some 150,000 clones, 60% to 85% of them present only once. Here the sequenced sample was PBMCs, taken after 24 months of ibrutinib treatment. These receptors were obtained from a human donor with chronic lymphocytic leukemia. CDR3s include the opening cysteine and the closing phenylalanine or tryptophan. A D gene is named only where the DNA matches it firmly. Rows may omit the clone size; those that give it use once, few, many or a size class.

TRBD2	TRBV7-2	-	TRBJ2-1	TGTGCCAGCAGCTTAGTTGCGGGTAGCGGGAGGACCCTCCCGTTCTTC	CASSLVAGSGRTLPFF
-	TRBV6-6	-	TRBJ2-7	TGTGCCAGCAGGGACAGGGGCGGGGGGACTACCTACGAGCAGTACTTC	CASRDRGGGTTYEQYF
TRBD2	TRBV6-5	once	TRBJ2-1	TGTGCCAGCAGTTACGGGACTAACCACAATGAGCAGTTCTTC	CASSYGTNHNEQFF
-	TRBV6-1	-	TRBJ2-7	TGTGCCAGCAGTGAGCCGGGCGGATACTCCTACGAGCAGTACTTC	CASSEPGGYSYEQYF
-	TRBV5-1	-	TRBJ1-5	TGCGCCAGCAGCCTCACGGGGTTAGTGAATCAGCCCCAGCATTTT	CASSLTGLVNQPQHF
-	TRBV18	many	TRBJ1-4	TGTGCCAGCTCACCGATGGGGGAAAAACTGTTTTTT	CASSPMGEKLFF
-	TRBV11-2	-	TRBJ1-2	TGTGCCAGCAGCTTAACCCGGGACGTATGGTATGGCTACACCTTC	CASSLTRDVWYGYTF
-	TRBV10-3	-	TRBJ2-5	TGTGCCATCAGTGAGTCAGCGGAAGAGACCCAGTACTTC	CAISESAEETQYF
TRBD2	TRBV2	once	TRBJ2-3	TGTGCCAGCAGAGACCTTGGACTAGCTGGACCCACCGGGGATACGCAGTATTTT	CASRDLGLAGPTGDTQYF
TRBD2	TRBV5-1	many	TRBJ2-3	TGCGCCAGCAGCCCCACTAGCGGGAGGGCAGATACGCAGTATTTT	CASSPTSGRADTQYF